This TCR beta chain was sequenced for a study of post-analysis software for immune sequencing data. On this clonotype itself: No antigen is known for it.

Whole-study findings and limits: TRBV5-6, TRBV5-1 and TRBV20-1 were among four or five TRBV segments more frequent in patients than controls.

Presence of unique molecular identifiers characterized the TCR beta cDNA libraries. TCRdb fed the PCR reads into MiXCR, producing one record per CDR3 protein. Here the sample spans roughly 670,000 distinct CDR3 sequences, roughly three fifths being singletons. Germline CDR1 is LGHNA and CDR2 is YNFKEQ. This CDR3 spans 13 amino acids. V was shortened by 2 bases and J by 13 bases, with 14 bases between the two germline ends. The genes are TRBV4-2 and TRBJ1-4; D not certain. The sequenced sample was blood. The origin of this receptor is a girl aged 2-15 years with multiple sclerosis. The CDR3 DNA reads as TGTGCCAGCAGCCAACCCCCGGAGGTGCGACTGTTTTTT. Translating gives CASSQPPEVRLFF.